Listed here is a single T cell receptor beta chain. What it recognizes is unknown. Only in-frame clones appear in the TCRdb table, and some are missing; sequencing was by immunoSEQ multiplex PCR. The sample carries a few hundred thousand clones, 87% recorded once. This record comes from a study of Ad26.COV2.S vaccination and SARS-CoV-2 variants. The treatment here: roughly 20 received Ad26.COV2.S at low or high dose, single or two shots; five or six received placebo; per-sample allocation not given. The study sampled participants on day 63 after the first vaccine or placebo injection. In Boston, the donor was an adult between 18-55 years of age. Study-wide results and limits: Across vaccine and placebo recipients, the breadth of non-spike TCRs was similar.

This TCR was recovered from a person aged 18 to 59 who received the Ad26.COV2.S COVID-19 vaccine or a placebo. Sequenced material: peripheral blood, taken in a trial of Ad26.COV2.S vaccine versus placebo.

The CDR3: CASSDNRGMNTEAFF. CDR3 bases: TGTGCCAGCAGTGACAACAGGGGTATGAACACTGAAGCTTTCTTT. The J gene is TRBJ1-1, the V gene TRBV25-1; 7 bases are a match to TRBD1. The CDR3 length is 15 residues. Germline CDR1 and CDR2: MGHDK and SYGVNS. The V gene end was trimmed by 3 bases and the J gene end by 0 bases; junction bases not matched to a gene: 4.